This T cell receptor beta chain was identified in a study of T-cell reconstitution after alpha-beta-depleted transplantation in children. TCRbeta library preparation incorporated unique molecular identifiers. TCRdb reprocessed the PCR reads with MiXCR, giving one entry per CDR3 protein. The sample shows 350,000 to 500,000 distinct CDR3 sequences, 43% of them seen only once. A remark on this clonotype: The antigen remains unidentified.

Study-wide findings and caveats: Newly generated T cells supplied most T-cell counts and diversity one year post-transplant.

V dropped 7 bases and J dropped 1 base, with 14 bases sitting between them. Germline CDR1 DFQATT, CDR2 SNEGSKA (reference sequence). The CDR3 has 15 amino acids. The TCR originated in a girl aged 2-10 years with aplastic anemia, due to receive a stem cell transplant. The chain combines TRBV20-1 with TRBJ2-6; D may correspond to TRBD1 or TRBD2 (5 bases each). This specimen was PBMCs, taken before TCRalphabeta/CD19-depleted stem cell transplant. CDR3 protein: CSVDGGSSGANVLTF. The CDR3 DNA is TGCAGTGTCGATGGGGGTAGTTCTGGGGCCAACGTCCTGACTTTC.